Listed here is a single T cell receptor (beta chain). The sample comes from a study of control samples from healthy donors and cancer patients. Unmatched junction bases numbered 11, after V lost 6 bases and J lost 5 bases. The CDR3 totals 17 residues. Germline V lookup: CDR1 KGHSH, CDR2 LQKENI. Assay: immunoSEQ multiplex PCR; the TCRdb copy retains only in-frame clones and omits some. The table records over 85,000 clones, around 89% of them present only once. Source material: PBMCs. The gene calls are TRBV18 and TRBJ2-3, with TRBD2 matching over 13 bases. The sequence derives from an older woman with lung cancer. The CDR3 loop is CASSELAGGSKRDTQYF. The DNA for the CDR3 is TGTGCCAGCTCGGAACTAGCGGGGGGGTCCAAGAGAGATACGCAGTATTTT.